The clone carrying this TCR beta chain was observed a few times. The source of the sample is a study of T-cell memory formation after mild COVID-19. Study information: TCR clusters were largely donor specific.

Constant-segment primers were used for 5'RACE, and the resulting TCR alpha and TCR beta cDNA libraries carried sample barcodes and UMIs. Via MiXCR, TCRdb re-called the 5' RACE reads, giving one row per CDR3 protein. This sample has about 610,000 distinct CDR3 sequences, with approximately 15% found just once. CDR1 and CDR2 (germline): MNHEY, SVGEGT. Trimming cost V 10 bases and J 2 bases, with 11 bases left between them. CDR3 length: 13 residues. The rearrangement joins TRBV6-2 or TRBV6-3 to TRBJ2-2, with D uncertain. The TCR sequence derives from an adult woman who had mild COVID-19 (a few samples of this study predate the infection). Cell type and time point are not known. Specimen: PBMCs or a T cell subset sorted from them (not recorded which). CDR3 amino acids: CATKKDNTGELFF. CDR3 nucleotides: TGTGCCACCAAGAAGGACAACACCGGGGAGCTGTTTTTT.